This T cell receptor beta chain was observed in a study of cytomegalovirus exposure and HLA in healthy donors. Germline CDR1 reads SGHVS; CDR2 reads FQNEAQ. The CDR3 spans 11 residues. Trimming cost V 5 bases and J 15 bases; bases outside gene matches: 4. The study ran its PCR with 60 Vbeta and 13 Jbeta primers. Profiling relied on immunoSEQ multiplex PCR, and the TCRdb table lists in-frame clones only, not all of them. The table shows about 160,000 clones, with approximately 80% occurring only once. This TCR was sampled from a male donor in good health and CMV-seronegative. This sequence joins TRBV7-8 and TRBJ2-3; the match to TRBD2 covers 11 bases. Sequences were obtained from PBMCs. DNA for the CDR3: TGTGCCAGCAGCCAACTAGCGGGGGTCTATTTT. This gives the protein CASSQLAGVYF.